The next 24 T cell receptor beta chains were all read from a single sample in a study of T-cell reconstitution after alpha-beta-depleted transplantation in children. Using unique molecular identifiers, the investigators prepared the TCRbeta library. Via MiXCR, TCRdb re-called the PCR reads, giving one row per CDR3 protein. The repertoire holds fewer than 500,000 distinct CDR3 sequences, with 43% as singletons. The sample was PBMCs, taken before TCRalphabeta/CD19-depleted stem cell transplant. Receptors were obtained from a girl aged 2 to 10 with aplastic anemia, due to receive a stem cell transplant.

This rearrangement joins TRBV4-2 to TRBJ2-5; the D is unclear. The CDR3 has 14 amino acids. Germline CDR1 reads LGHNA; CDR2 reads YNFKEQ. V lost 0 bases and J lost 4, with 9 bases in between. The CDR3 spells CASSQDRSLETQYF. The CDR3, as DNA: TGTGCCAGCAGCCAAGATCGAAGCCTAGAGACCCAGTACTTC.

This clonotype was observed a handful of times. The rearrangement joins TRBV20-1 to TRBJ2-1; 14 bases are shared with TRBD2. Trimming cost V 5 bases and J 4 bases; bases outside gene matches: 7. CDR1 is DFQATT and CDR2 is SNEGSKA in the germline V gene (reference sequence). This CDR3 is 16 amino acids long. CDR3 sequence (DNA): TGCAGTGCTGAGAGTGGGACTAGCGGGGGTTACAATGAGCAGTTCTTC. It is translated as CSAESGTSGGYNEQFF.

The chain links TRBV18 to TRBJ2-3; TRBD2 matches 7 bases. This CDR3 region has 14 residues. Germline trimming cut 3 bases from V and 6 bases from J; bases unmatched to any gene: 6. Germline-derived CDR1 and CDR2 are KGHSH and LQKENI. In DNA, the CDR3 is TGTGCCAGCTCACCTCGCGGGAGTATGGATACGCAGTATTTT. Residues: CASSPRGSMDTQYF.

This chain links TRBV27 with TRBJ1-1; D not resolved. The V end was cut by 3 bases, the J end by 6 bases, with 8 bases between. Germline lookup yields CDR1 MNHEY and CDR2 SMNVEV (reference sequence). The CDR3 consists of 12 residues. CDR3 amino acids: CASSFYGSEAFF. CDR3 DNA: TGTGCCAGCAGTTTTTATGGATCTGAAGCTTTCTTT.

This clonotype has at least ten counts. This rearrangement joins TRBV7-2 to TRBJ2-3; 8 bases fit TRBD1. CDR3 length equals 16 residues. V gave up 0 bases and J gave up 3 bases; unmatched junction bases: 5. Germline CDR1 SGHTA, CDR2 FQGNSA. CDR3 loop: CASSLALRTGTDTQYF. The CDR3 DNA sequence: TGTGCCAGCAGCTTAGCGCTCAGGACAGGGACAGATACGCAGTATTTT.

The chain recombines TRBV29-1 with TRBJ2-3, with D maybe TRBD2 (6 bases). V was trimmed by 7 bases and J by 1 base, leaving 15 bases between them. The CDR3 spans 14 residues. Germline V CDR1 and CDR2: SQVTM, ANQGSEA. This CDR3 reads CSGRRGVGTDTQYF. CDR3 DNA: TGCAGCGGGAGGCGGGGAGTGGGCACAGATACGCAGTATTTT.

The chain combines TRBV29-1 with TRBJ2-7; D might be TRBD2 (6 bases). V dropped 2 bases and J dropped 1 base, with 15 bases sitting between them. Germline V gene sequence: CDR1 SQVTM, CDR2 ANQGSEA. The CDR3 is 15 amino acids. CDR3 region: CSVETVGGLSYEQYF. CDR3 bases: TGCAGCGTTGAAACGGTGGGAGGTTTATCCTACGAGCAGTACTTC.

V gene TRBV27 combines with J gene TRBJ2-4; possibly TRBD1 for D (5 bases). V shed 6 bases and J shed 0 bases, with 15 bases lying between them. Germline V CDR1 and CDR2: MNHEY, SMNVEV (reference sequence). CDR3 length equals 16 residues. CDR3 DNA sequence: TGTGCCAGCAGGCCCGGACACCTCCTAGCCAAAAACATTCAGTACTTC. Amino acid sequence: CASRPGHLLAKNIQYF.

This clonotype has at least ten counts. The chain links TRBV3-1 to TRBJ2-7; D call uncertain. V was trimmed by 0 bases and J by 2 bases, leaving 11 bases between them. The CDR3 runs to 15 residues. Germline V lookup: CDR1 LGHDT, CDR2 YNNKEL (reference sequence). CDR3: CASSQDLYGTYEQYF. The CDR3 region has the DNA TGTGCCAGCAGCCAAGACCTTTACGGAACCTACGAGCAGTACTTC.

On this clonotype itself: A much larger clone lies one base from this, so it may be a read error. The chain joins TRBV5-1 to TRBJ2-5; no reliable D call. Germline loops: CDR1 SGHRS, CDR2 YFSETQ. This CDR3 is 12 amino acids long. V was pared by 3 bases and J by 0 bases, with 3 bases between. In DNA form, the CDR3 reads TGCGCCAGCAGCTGGGACCAAGAGACCCAGTACTTC. It codes for CASSWDQETQYF.

The chain carries TRBV7-9 and TRBJ1-3, with D hard to call. V lost 1 base and J 0 bases, leaving 7 bases between the germline ends. The CDR3 sequence is 15 residues long. Germline values: CDR1 SEHNR, CDR2 FQNEAQ (reference sequence). In DNA form, the CDR3 reads TGTGCCAGCAGCTTAGGGGCCTACTCTGGAAACACCATATATTTT. Its translation: CASSLGAYSGNTIYF.

V is TRBV6-7 and J is TRBJ1-5; D gene unclear. TRBV6-7 is an ORF, and what it does is uncertain. V lost 6 bases, J lost 4 bases, and 22 bases lay in between. The CDR3 sequence is 17 residues long. The CDR3 spells CASRPKLPGRGNQPQHF. The CDR3 region has the DNA TGTGCCAGCAGGCCAAAGCTTCCCGGACGCGGAAATCAGCCCCAGCATTTT.

V usage is TRBV6-1 and J usage is TRBJ2-7; tentative D call: TRBD2 (5 bases). Germline lookup yields CDR1 MNHNS and CDR2 SASEGT. Trimming removed 2 bases at V and 2 bases at J, with 13 bases between. The CDR3 has 15 amino acids. CDR3 sequence: CASSEREMGPYEQYF. The DNA for the CDR3 is TGTGCCAGCAGTGAAAGGGAGATGGGCCCCTACGAGCAGTACTTC.

This clonotype was recorded a few times. V gene TRBV12-3 or TRBV12-4 combines with J gene TRBJ1-2; D might be TRBD1 (5 bases). The CDR3 length is 15 residues. Between the trimmed V and J ends, which lost 3 bases and 3 bases, there was a span of 14 bases. The CDR3 reads CASSFGQGLHYGYTF. CDR3 DNA: TGTGCCAGCAGTTTCGGGCAGGGACTGCACTATGGCTACACCTTC.

In its sample, this clonotype was seen a few times. The chain has TRBV4-3 and TRBJ2-3, with D perhaps TRBD1 (6 bases). Germline loops: CDR1 LGHNA, CDR2 YSLEER. V dropped 2 bases and J dropped 4 bases, with 13 bases sitting between them. This CDR3 comprises 15 residues. CDR3 in DNA: TGCGCCAGCAGCCAATCCGACAGGTGGGCAGATACGCAGTATTTT. It yields the protein CASSQSDRWADTQYF.

The chain couples TRBV5-4 to TRBJ2-3; 13 bases agree with TRBD2. The CDR3 sequence is 17 residues long. Germline trimming cut 7 bases from V and 4 bases from J; bases unmatched to any gene: 12. CDR1 and CDR2 from the germline V gene are SGHNT and YYREEE (reference sequence). The CDR3 reads CASGGGGLAGWADTQYF. The CDR3 DNA sequence: TGTGCCAGCGGAGGAGGGGGACTAGCGGGATGGGCAGATACGCAGTATTTT. Together with reference TRBV5-4 and TRBJ2-3, the CDR3 gives the full variable domain: ETGVTQSPTHLIKTRGQQVTLRCSSQSGHNTVSWYQQALGQGPQFIFQYYREEENGRGNFPPRFSGLQFPNYSSELNVNALELDDSALYLCASGGGGLAGWADTQYFGPGTRLTVL.

There are many counts of this clonotype. The chain is built from TRBV5-1 and TRBJ2-5, with 13 bases that match TRBD2. The junction had 13 bases not matched to a gene; V was cut back by 4 bases and J by 1 base. CDR1 and CDR2 from the germline V gene are SGHRS and YFSETQ. The CDR3 consists of 19 residues. CDR3: CASSRGQPGLAGFQETQYF. The CDR3 DNA is TGCGCCAGCAGCCGGGGACAGCCGGGACTAGCGGGATTCCAAGAGACCCAGTACTTC.

The J gene is TRBJ2-7, the V gene TRBV18, with D tentatively TRBD2 (7 bases). V was clipped by 1 base and J by 4 bases, with 8 bases between them. Germline V CDR1 and CDR2: KGHSH, LQKENI. The CDR3 spans 13 residues. The CDR3 coding sequence is TGTGCCAGCTCACCACAGGGGGGGTACGAGCAGTACTTC. Translating gives CASSPQGGYEQYF.

This clonotype was seen at least ten times. This chain links TRBV5-1 with TRBJ2-7; D tentatively fits TRBD1 or TRBD2 (5 bases each). V dropped 4 bases and J dropped 0 bases, with 17 bases sitting between them. The CDR3 contains 16 residues. The germline V gene encodes CDR1 SGHRS and CDR2 YFSETQ. The CDR3, as DNA: TGCGCCAGCAGCGGGGGATGGGCAGGGCCCTCCTACGAGCAGTACTTC. This codes for CASSGGWAGPSYEQYF.

This clonotype was counted only a few times. The rearrangement links TRBV7-2 to TRBJ2-1; TRBD2 matches 10 bases. Germline V gene lookup returns CDR1 SGHTA and CDR2 FQGNSA. The ends lost 6 bases at V and 7 bases at J; junction bases unmatched: 9. This CDR3 has 15 residues. The CDR3 sequence: CASRHLAGAVNEQFF. The CDR3 DNA follows: TGTGCCAGCAGACACCTAGCGGGAGCTGTAAATGAGCAGTTCTTC.

This clonotype was counted ten times or more. This chain links TRBV11-2 with TRBJ2-1, with TRBD2 matching 7 bases. The V gene's germline CDR1 is SGHAT and CDR2 FQNNGV. The ends lost 3 bases at V and 3 bases at J; junction bases unmatched: 5. This CDR3 contains 15 residues. DNA for the CDR3: TGTGCCAGCAGCTTCAAAAGCGGGAACTACAATGAGCAGTTCTTC. It codes for CASSFKSGNYNEQFF.

The chain couples TRBV20-1 to TRBJ2-1; D uncertain. Looked up from germline, CDR1 is DFQATT and CDR2 is SNEGSKA (reference sequence). The CDR3 spans 12 residues. Trimming took 0 bases from V and 9 from J, leaving 9 bases between them. The CDR3 nucleotides are TGCAGTGCTAGAGATGGGGAATCTGAGCAGTTCTTC. The encoded protein is CSARDGESEQFF.

This clonotype has a count of ten or more. The CDR3 region is CASSPPATVHSGNTIYF. In nucleotides, the CDR3 is TGTGCCAGCAGTCCTCCGGCGACCGTACACTCTGGAAACACCATATATTTT. This chain connects TRBV12-3 or TRBV12-4 to TRBJ1-3; D unresolved. This CDR3 region has 17 residues. V shed 5 bases and J shed 0 bases, with 17 bases lying between them.

In its sample, this clonotype was seen a few times. The chain combines TRBV20-1 with TRBJ2-1; 8 nucleotides line up with TRBD2. The J segment lost 4 bases and the V segment lost 6 bases, leaving 8 bases of the junction unmatched. CDR3 length: 14 amino acids. From germline, CDR1 is DFQATT and CDR2 SNEGSKA (reference sequence). As DNA, the CDR3 is TGCAGTGCCAGACAACTAGCGGTTTACAATGAGCAGTTCTTC. Translating gives CSARQLAVYNEQFF.